Below are 5 T cell receptor beta chains sequenced from a single sample in a study of blood T cell repertoires in COVID-19. The method was immunoSEQ multiplex PCR; TCRdb's version includes in-frame clones alone and lacks a portion of them. The table shows approximately 100,000 clones, with 70% to 90% occurring only once. The sequenced sample was peripheral blood. The receptors stem from a human donor with COVID-19, enrolled during active disease. The donor label of this sample is uncertain.

The rearrangement joins TRBV18 to TRBJ1-3, with D possibly being TRBD1 (5 bases). Germline CDR1 is KGHSH and CDR2 is LQKENI. The CDR3 runs 15 residues. Trimming cost V 1 base and J 1 base, with 8 bases left between them. CDR3 in amino acids: CASSPQDKSGNTIYF. CDR3 bases: TGTGCCAGCTCACCACAGGACAAGTCTGGAAACACCATATATTTT. The variable domain in full, with the rest retrieved from reference TRBV18 and TRBJ1-3, is NAGVMQNPRHLVRRRGQEARLRCSPMKGHSHVYWYRQLPEEGLKFMVYLQKENIIDESGMPKERFSAEFPKEGPSILRIQQVVRGDSAAYFCASSPQDKSGNTIYFGEGSWLTVV.

The chain is built from TRBV30 and TRBJ1-1; the D gene is possibly TRBD1 (6 bases). Germline V lookup: CDR1 GTSNPN, CDR2 SVGIG (reference sequence). V was cut by 6 bases and J by 5 bases, with 16 bases left in between. The CDR3 length is 13 residues. For the CDR3, the DNA is TGTGCCTGCACCCTTAACAGGGTAACTGAAGCTTTCTTT. Translated, it gives CACTLNRVTEAFF.

The V and J genes are TRBV6-5 and TRBJ2-7; 7 bases map to TRBD2. V gave up 7 bases and J gave up 2 bases; unmatched junction bases: 11. The germline gives CDR1 MNHEY, CDR2 SVGAGI. The CDR3 loop spans 15 amino acids. The CDR3 nucleotides read TGTGCCAGCAACCCCGGGGGGAGTCTGACCTACGAGCAGTACTTC. Translation: CASNPGGSLTYEQYF.

On this clone: Distinct nucleotide sequences in the sample also encode this CDR3. The rearrangement links TRBV2 to TRBJ2-5; TRBD2 agrees at 9 bases. The CDR3 has 13 residues. Germline V lookup: CDR1 SNHLY, CDR2 FYNNEI. With V trimmed by 8 bases and J by 4 bases, 5 bases remained unmatched. CDR3 amino acids: CASSRGGGETQYF. CDR3 coding DNA: TGTGCCAGCTCGCGGGGGGGCGGAGAGACCCAGTACTTC.

The chain is built from TRBV5-1 and TRBJ1-6; no definite D call. Germline assignment: CDR1 SGHRS and CDR2 YFSETQ. The V end was cut by 4 bases, the J end by 5 bases, with 13 bases between. The CDR3 is 15 residues long. CDR3 in DNA: TGCGCCAGCAGCCCCGGGTCTGCTAATAATTCACCCCTCCACTTT. Translation: CASSPGSANNSPLHF.